A selection of T cell receptor beta chains follows, all from one sample in a study of blood T cell repertoires in COVID-19. Measured with immunoSEQ multiplex PCR; TCRdb has only the in-frame clones, and not every one. This sample carries about 62,000 clones, under 85% of them seen once, and the ten largest clones take 20%. The sequencing input was peripheral blood. All receptors derive from a woman of 80 years or more with active or convalescent COVID-19. Both conserved end residues are part of each CDR3. The D gene is left open where the match is weak. For some rows the clone size is stated as once, few or many, or as a class when expanded; others skip it.

V gene: TRBV9; clone size: NA; D gene: NA; J gene: TRBJ1-4; CDR3 protein: CASSVDSAEGEKLFF; CDR3 DNA: TGTGCCAGCAGCGTAGACAGCGCGGAGGGTGAAAAACTGTTTTTT
V gene: TRBV7-8; clone size: NA; D gene: NA; J gene: TRBJ2-5; CDR3 protein: CASSLGSGVPQETQYF; CDR3 DNA: TGTGCCAGCAGCTTAGGATCGGGGGTTCCGCAAGAGACCCAGTACTTC
V gene: TRBV5-8; clone size: NA; D gene: NA; J gene: TRBJ1-1; CDR3 protein: CASTLGGVPGAFF; CDR3 DNA: TGTGCCAGCACCCTGGGGGGAGTTCCTGGAGCTTTCTTT
V gene: TRBV5-1; clone size: NA; D gene: TRBD1; J gene: TRBJ2-1; CDR3 protein: CASTNRGPNNEQFF; CDR3 DNA: TGCGCCAGCACCAACAGGGGGCCTAACAATGAGCAGTTCTTC
V gene: TRBV30; clone size: NA; D gene: TRBD1; J gene: TRBJ1-5; CDR3 protein: CACPLADRENEEGNQPQHF; CDR3 DNA: TGTGCCTGCCCCCTGGCTGACAGGGAAAATGAGGAGGGCAATCAGCCCCAGCATTTT
V gene: TRBV2; clone size: once; D gene: NA; J gene: TRBJ1-2; CDR3 protein: CASRTGLGDYGYTF; CDR3 DNA: TGTGCCAGCAGGACAGGCCTGGGGGACTATGGCTACACCTTC
V gene: TRBV10-3; clone size: NA; D gene: NA; J gene: TRBJ1-1; CDR3 protein: CAICGEANTEAFF; CDR3 DNA: TGTGCCATCTGCGGGGAGGCGAACACTGAAGCTTTCTTT
V gene: TRBV14; clone size: NA; D gene: NA; J gene: TRBJ2-3; CDR3 protein: CASSPRTSTDTQYF; CDR3 DNA: TGTGCCAGCAGCCCTAGGACTAGCACAGATACGCAGTATTTT
V gene: TRBV9; clone size: NA; D gene: TRBD2; J gene: TRBJ2-1; CDR3 protein: CASNGGGAGEQFF; CDR3 DNA: TGTGCCAGCAACGGCGGGGGGGCGGGTGAGCAGTTCTTC
V gene: TRBV14; clone size: NA; D gene: TRBD1; J gene: TRBJ1-2; CDR3 protein: CASSRQGASGYTF; CDR3 DNA: TGTGCCAGCAGCCGACAGGGGGCTAGTGGCTACACCTTC
V gene: TRBV10-2; clone size: once; D gene: NA; J gene: TRBJ2-1; CDR3 protein: CASSETRRYNEQFF; CDR3 DNA: TGCGCCAGCAGTGAAACCCGCAGGTACAATGAGCAGTTCTTC
V gene: TRBV9; clone size: NA; D gene: TRBD2; J gene: TRBJ2-3; CDR3 protein: CASSVVPSGGSTDTQYF; CDR3 DNA: TGTGCCAGCAGCGTAGTACCTAGCGGGGGTTCGACAGATACGCAGTATTTT
V gene: TRBV19; clone size: NA; D gene: TRBD1; J gene: TRBJ1-1; CDR3 protein: CASSIRQGTAEAFF; CDR3 DNA: TGTGCCAGTAGTATCAGACAGGGGACAGCTGAAGCTTTCTTT
V gene: TRBV2; clone size: NA; D gene: NA; J gene: TRBJ2-4; CDR3 protein: CASSPLRRGKNIQYF; CDR3 DNA: TGTGCCAGCAGTCCTCTAAGGAGAGGCAAAAACATTCAGTACTTC
V gene: TRBV18; clone size: NA; D gene: TRBD2; J gene: TRBJ2-7; CDR3 protein: CASSPLAGGHGEQYF; CDR3 DNA: TGTGCCAGCTCACCCCTAGCGGGGGGGCATGGCGAGCAGTACTTC
V gene: TRBV5-1; clone size: NA; D gene: TRBD1; J gene: TRBJ2-6; CDR3 protein: CASSPRMGTVGSSGANVLTF; CDR3 DNA: TGCGCCAGCAGCCCTCGGATGGGGACAGTTGGGAGCTCTGGGGCCAACGTCCTGACTTTC
V gene: TRBV5-1; clone size: once; D gene: NA; J gene: TRBJ1-1; CDR3 protein: CASSAGPWETEAFF; CDR3 DNA: TGCGCCAGCAGCGCTGGACCTTGGGAGACTGAAGCTTTCTTT
V gene: TRBV5-4; clone size: NA; D gene: NA; J gene: TRBJ2-7; CDR3 protein: CASSWKGAYEQYF; CDR3 DNA: TGTGCCAGCAGCTGGAAGGGGGCCTACGAGCAGTACTTC
V gene: TRBV6-5; clone size: NA; D gene: TRBD1; J gene: TRBJ1-3; CDR3 protein: CASSSGTGVTGNTIYF; CDR3 DNA: TGTGCCAGCAGTTCCGGGACAGGGGTGACGGGAAACACCATATATTTT
V gene: TRBV5-1; clone size: NA; D gene: TRBD2; J gene: TRBJ2-5; CDR3 protein: CASSSGLAGGAPETQYF; CDR3 DNA: TGCGCCAGCAGCTCGGGACTAGCGGGGGGGGCCCCCGAGACCCAGTACTTC
V gene: TRBV5-1; clone size: NA; D gene: NA; J gene: TRBJ1-4; CDR3 protein: CASSLAVAGPNEKLFF; CDR3 DNA: TGCGCCAGCAGCTTGGCCGTAGCAGGGCCTAATGAAAAACTGTTTTTT
V gene: TRBV19; clone size: NA; D gene: TRBD1; J gene: TRBJ1-4; CDR3 protein: CASSIDLDRGEKLFF; CDR3 DNA: TGTGCCAGTAGTATAGATTTGGACAGGGGAGAAAAACTGTTTTTT
V gene: TRBV6-5; clone size: NA; D gene: TRBD1; J gene: TRBJ1-5; CDR3 protein: CASKQGYSNQPQHF; CDR3 DNA: TGTGCCAGCAAACAGGGGTATAGCAATCAGCCCCAGCATTTT
V gene: TRBV4-1; clone size: NA; D gene: NA; J gene: TRBJ2-7; CDR3 protein: CANKPRDSSYEQYF; CDR3 DNA: TGCGCCAACAAACCCCGGGATTCTTCCTACGAGCAGTACTTC
V gene: TRBV5-1; clone size: NA; D gene: TRBD1; J gene: TRBJ1-6; CDR3 protein: CASSLAGGLDSPLHF; CDR3 DNA: TGCGCCAGCAGCTTGGCAGGGGGCTTGGATTCACCCCTCCACTTT
V gene: TRBV3-1/TRBV3-2; clone size: NA; D gene: NA; J gene: TRBJ1-4; CDR3 protein: CASSHGSIREKLFF; CDR3 DNA: TGTGCCAGCAGCCATGGGAGTATTAGGGAAAAACTGTTTTTT
V gene: TRBV7-9; clone size: once; D gene: TRBD2; J gene: TRBJ2-5; CDR3 protein: CASSLGLAGGETQYF; CDR3 DNA: TGTGCCAGCAGCTTAGGACTAGCGGGGGGAGAGACCCAGTACTTC
V gene: TRBV30; clone size: NA; D gene: NA; J gene: TRBJ1-1; CDR3 protein: CAWSGGHTEAFF; CDR3 DNA: TGTGCCTGGAGTGGGGGGCACACTGAAGCTTTCTTT
V gene: TRBV5-4; clone size: NA; D gene: TRBD1; J gene: TRBJ1-1; CDR3 protein: CASSLNRGNTEAFF; CDR3 DNA: TGTGCCAGCAGCCTCAACAGGGGGAACACTGAAGCTTTCTTT
V gene: TRBV7-8; clone size: NA; D gene: NA; J gene: TRBJ1-2; CDR3 protein: CASSSTPWGDAAGYTF; CDR3 DNA: TGTGCCAGCAGCTCGACCCCTTGGGGGGACGCAGCTGGCTACACCTTC
V gene: TRBV29-1; clone size: NA; D gene: NA; J gene: TRBJ1-1; CDR3 protein: CSVDQVTGTEAFF; CDR3 DNA: TGCAGCGTTGATCAGGTCACCGGCACTGAAGCTTTCTTT
V gene: TRBV11-2; clone size: once; D gene: NA; J gene: TRBJ1-4; CDR3 protein: CASSLMGPPAEKLFF; CDR3 DNA: TGTGCCAGCAGCTTGATGGGGCCACCTGCTGAAAAACTGTTTTTT
V gene: TRBV5-1; clone size: NA; D gene: NA; J gene: TRBJ1-1; CDR3 protein: CASSLNRGNTEAFF; CDR3 DNA: TGCGCCAGCAGCTTGAACCGGGGGAACACTGAAGCTTTCTTT